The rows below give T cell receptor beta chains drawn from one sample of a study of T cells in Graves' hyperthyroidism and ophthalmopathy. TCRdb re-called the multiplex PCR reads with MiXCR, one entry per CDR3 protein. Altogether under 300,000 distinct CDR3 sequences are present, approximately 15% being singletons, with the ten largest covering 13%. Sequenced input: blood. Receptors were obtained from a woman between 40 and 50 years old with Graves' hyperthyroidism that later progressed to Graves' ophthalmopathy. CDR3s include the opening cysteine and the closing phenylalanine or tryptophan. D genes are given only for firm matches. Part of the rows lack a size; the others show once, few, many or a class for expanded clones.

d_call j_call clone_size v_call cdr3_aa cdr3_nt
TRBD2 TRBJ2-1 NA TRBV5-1 CASMGTSGRSYNEQFF TGCGCCAGTATGGGGACTAGCGGGAGGTCCTACAATGAGCAGTTCTTC
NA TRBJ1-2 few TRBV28 CASLDGLDNYGYTF TGTGCCAGCCTTGACGGACTAGATAACTATGGCTACACCTTC
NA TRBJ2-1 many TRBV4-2 CASSQAGSPWNNEQFF TGTGCCAGCAGCCAAGCCGGGTCCCCGTGGAACAATGAGCAGTTCTTC
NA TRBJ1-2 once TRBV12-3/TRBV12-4 CASSLVWARGYTF TGTGCCAGCAGTTTAGTGTGGGCGAGAGGCTACACCTTC
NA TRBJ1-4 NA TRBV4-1 CASSQLGLATNEKLFF TGCGCCAGCAGCCAATTAGGCCTTGCAACTAATGAAAAACTGTTTTTT
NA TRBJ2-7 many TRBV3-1 CASSQDPPAGPDYEQYF TGTGCCAGCAGCCAAGATCCGCCAGCGGGCCCAGACTACGAGCAGTACTTC
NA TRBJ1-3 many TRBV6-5 CASSYVRESGNTIYF TGTGCCAGCAGTTACGTACGGGAGTCTGGAAACACCATATATTTT
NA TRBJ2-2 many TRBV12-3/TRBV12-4 CASMAFPLVTGELFF TGTGCCAGCATGGCCTTTCCCTTGGTCACCGGGGAGCTGTTTTTT
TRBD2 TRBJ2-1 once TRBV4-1 CARSRDRTSGTGGHNEQFF TGCGCCCGCAGCCGCGACAGGACTAGCGGGACCGGGGGACACAATGAGCAGTTCTTC
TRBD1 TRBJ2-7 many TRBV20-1 CSGYRDSTYEQYF TGCAGTGGCTACCGGGACAGCACCTACGAGCAGTACTTC
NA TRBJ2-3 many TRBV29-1 CSVEGGTNTDTQYF TGCAGCGTTGAAGGCGGGACGAACACAGATACGCAGTATTTT
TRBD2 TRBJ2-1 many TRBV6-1 CASSVQGLAVSKAGNEQFF TGTGCCAGCAGTGTACAGGGACTAGCGGTGTCGAAGGCGGGGAATGAGCAGTTCTTC
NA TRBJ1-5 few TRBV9 CASSVAGQPNQPQHF TGTGCCAGCAGCGTAGCTGGACAGCCAAATCAGCCCCAGCATTTT
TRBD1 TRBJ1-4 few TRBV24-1 CATSGGVEGAGEKLFF TGTGCCACCAGTGGAGGAGTAGAGGGGGCCGGTGAAAAACTGTTTTTT
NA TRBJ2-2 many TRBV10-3 CAISTGLWDTGELFF TGTGCCATCAGCACGGGACTGTGGGACACCGGGGAGCTGTTTTTT
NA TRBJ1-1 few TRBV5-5 CASSLAGSFNTEAFF TGTGCCAGCAGCTTGGCGGGCAGCTTTAACACTGAAGCTTTCTTT
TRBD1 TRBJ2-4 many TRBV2 CASSYRGLYIQYF TGTGCCAGCAGTTACAGGGGGTTATACATTCAGTACTTC
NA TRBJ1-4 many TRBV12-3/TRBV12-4 CASSSPPNEKLFF TGTGCCAGCAGTTCGCCACCGAATGAAAAACTGTTTTTT
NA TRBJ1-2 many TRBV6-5 CASSYSGRGVGYTF TGTGCCAGCAGTTACTCGGGCAGGGGAGTAGGCTACACCTTC
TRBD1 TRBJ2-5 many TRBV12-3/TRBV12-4 CASSFSNRGETQYF TGTGCCAGCAGTTTCAGTAACAGGGGAGAGACCCAGTACTTC
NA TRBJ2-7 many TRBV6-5 CASSNEEGAAYEQYF TGTGCCAGCAGCAATGAGGAAGGGGCGGCCTACGAGCAGTACTTC
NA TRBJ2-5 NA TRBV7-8 CASSPLEASERTQYF TGTGCCAGCAGCCCACTTGAAGCGTCGGAGAGGACCCAGTACTTC
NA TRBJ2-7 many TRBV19 CASSIDTGYEQYF TGTGCCAGTAGTATCGACACCGGCTACGAGCAGTACTTC
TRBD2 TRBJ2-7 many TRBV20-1 CSAREDSGGGYEQYF TGCAGTGCTAGAGAGGATTCGGGCGGGGGGTACGAGCAGTACTTC
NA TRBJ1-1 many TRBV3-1 CASSLRPDTEAFF TGTGCCAGCAGCCTTCGCCCGGACACTGAAGCTTTCTTT
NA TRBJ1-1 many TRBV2 CASSLRGGTKMNTEAFF TGTGCCAGCAGTCTACGGGGGGGAACCAAAATGAACACTGAAGCTTTCTTT
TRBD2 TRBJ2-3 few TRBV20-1 CSARGSYGLAGPTDTQYF TGCAGTGCTAGAGGTAGCTACGGACTAGCGGGACCCACAGATACGCAGTATTTT
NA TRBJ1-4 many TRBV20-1 CSASRGRNEKLFF TGCAGTGCTAGTCGGGGCCGCAATGAAAAACTGTTTTTT
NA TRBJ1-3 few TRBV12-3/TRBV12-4 CASSLRQGTTMWDF TGTGCCAGCAGTTTAAGGCAGGGGACTACCATGTGGGATTTT
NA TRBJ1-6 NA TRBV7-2 CASSIGQNHNSPLHF TGTGCCAGCAGCATAGGACAGAATCATAATTCACCCCTCCACTTT
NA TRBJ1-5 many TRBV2 CASSDPVLPGPEAQHF TGTGCCAGCAGTGACCCGGTATTGCCGGGCCCCGAAGCCCAGCATTTT
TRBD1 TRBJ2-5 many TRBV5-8 CASSMGQGDQETQYF TGTGCCAGCAGCATGGGACAGGGGGACCAAGAGACCCAGTACTTC
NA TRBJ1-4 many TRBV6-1 CASRGLVNEKLFF TGTGCCAGCCGGGGCCTAGTTAATGAAAAACTGTTTTTT
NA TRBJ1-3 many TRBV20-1 CSARDPGSSGNTIYF TGCAGTGCTAGAGATCCAGGAAGCTCTGGAAACACCATATATTTT
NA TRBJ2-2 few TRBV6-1 CASNEPGVNTGELFF TGTGCCAGCAATGAACCGGGCGTGAACACCGGGGAGCTGTTTTTT
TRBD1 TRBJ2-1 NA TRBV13 CASSSPGGGTGSYNEQFF TGTGCCAGCAGCTCACCGGGGGGAGGGACAGGGAGTTACAATGAGCAGTTCTTC
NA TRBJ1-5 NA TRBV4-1 CASSQAVIFQPQHF TGCGCCAGCAGCCAAGCCGTAATATTTCAGCCCCAGCATTTT
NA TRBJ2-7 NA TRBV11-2 CASSLARPDIYEQYF TGTGCCAGCAGCTTAGCCCGTCCGGACATTTACGAGCAGTACTTC
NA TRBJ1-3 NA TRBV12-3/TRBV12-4 CASRRASGNTIYF TGTGCCAGCAGGAGGGCTTCTGGAAACACCATATATTTT
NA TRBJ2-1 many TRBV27 CASSSPLAGENEQFF TGTGCCAGCAGTTCTCCCTTAGCTGGAGAGAATGAGCAGTTCTTC
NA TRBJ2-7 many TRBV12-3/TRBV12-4 CASSAPSLEQYF TGTGCCAGCAGCGCTCCGTCTCTGGAGCAGTACTTC